The following is a TCR beta chain sequence with its context. No antigen is known for it. The data are from a study of cytotoxic CD8 clonotypes in ibrutinib-treated CLL. Overall study results and limits: Few clonotypes were public, and these shrank or held steady under treatment. Before falling back toward baseline at progression, clonality had risen at the time of ibrutinib response. For progressing versus sustained-remission patients, sampling times were not the same.

Using immunoSEQ multiplex PCR, the repertoire was profiled, and TCRdb retains in-frame clones only, with some absent. The profile shows about 300,000 clones, approximately 79% of them singletons. Germline CDR1 and CDR2: SGHTA and FQGNSA. V lost 5 bases to trimming and J lost 5 bases, with 18 bases between them. The CDR3 consists of 15 residues. The rearrangement joins TRBV7-2 to TRBJ2-5, with D possibly called TRBD1 or TRBD2 (5 bases each). This receptor was taken from a human donor with chronic lymphocytic leukemia. The source was PBMCs, collected at disease progression, from a patient treated with ibrutinib. The CDR3 DNA reads TGTGCCAGCAGCCGTGGATCGGGACCACGGGAGACCCAGTACTTC. It specifies CASSRGSGPRETQYF.